Shown below are 24 T cell receptor beta chains from a single sample sequenced in a study of cytomegalovirus exposure and HLA in healthy donors. PCR primers comprised 60 Vbeta and 13 Jbeta primers. TCRdb's copy holds only in-frame clones and misses some; the assay was immunoSEQ multiplex PCR. This sample has 150,000 to 190,000 clones, with around 79% found just once. Sequencing was performed on PBMCs. These TCRs come from a man aged 18 to 30 in good health and CMV-seronegative.

J is TRBJ2-3 and V is TRBV29-1; TRBD1 matches 9 bases. The CDR3 has 16 amino acids. The germline CDR1 and CDR2 sequences are SQVTM and ANQGSEA. V lost 1 base, J lost 1 base, and 6 bases stayed unmatched. CDR3 coding DNA: TGCAGCGTTGAAGTCCCGGGACAGGGCCGCACAGATACGCAGTATTTT. Residues: CSVEVPGQGRTDTQYF.

As to this clone: Its ends do not fully match the called genes, so a read error is possible. V usage is TRBV7-9 and J usage is TRBJ2-1; TRBD2 matches at 11 bases. Germline CDR1 is SEHNR and CDR2 is FQNEAQ (reference sequence). The CDR3 length is 18 residues. The CDR3 loop reads CSSSPMRGLAEFGGEQFF. CDR3 nucleotides: TGTTCCAGCAGCCCCATGAGGGGACTAGCGGAGTTTGGAGGGGAGCAGTTCTTC.

The chain links TRBV7-8 to TRBJ2-1; the D gene is possibly TRBD2 (6 bases). Germline CDR1 and CDR2: SGHVS and FQNEAQ. V lost 7 bases, J lost 3 bases, and 16 bases lay in between. The CDR3 is 15 amino acids. As DNA, the CDR3 is TGTGCCAGCACCTCCCGCCTAGCGAACTACAATGAGCAGTTCTTC. This sequence encodes CASTSRLANYNEQFF.

The chain employs TRBV6-6 and TRBJ1-2, with TRBD1 identical over 10 bases. The CDR3 is made up of 14 amino acids. Germline-derived CDR1 and CDR2 are MNHNY and SVGAGI (reference sequence). J gave up 10 bases and V 7 bases, and 12 bases lay outside the gene matches. The CDR3 bases are TGTGCCAGCACTGCAATCGGGACAGGGGCCGCCTACACCTTC. Translating gives CASTAIGTGAAYTF.

This clone was seen only a few times. This chain links TRBV9 with TRBJ2-5; D gene unclear. CDR1 and CDR2 from the germline V gene are SGDLS and YYNGEE. With 4 bases removed from V and 7 bases from J, the gap between germline ends came to 17 bases. There are 14 residues in the CDR3. The CDR3 coding sequence is TGTGCCAGCAGCCCCCGAAGCGCTATACGGACCCAGTACTTC. Amino acid sequence: CASSPRSAIRTQYF. Together with reference TRBV9 and TRBJ2-5, the CDR3 gives the full variable domain: DSGVTQTPKHLITATGQRVTLRCSPRSGDLSVYWYQQSLDQGLQFLIQYYNGEERAKGNILERFSAQQFPDLHSELNLSSLELGDSALYFCASSPRSAIRTQYFGPGTRLLVL.

The chain employs TRBV5-1 and TRBJ2-5, with TRBD1 as a possible D gene (5 bases). Germline CDR1 SGHRS, CDR2 YFSETQ. The CDR3 runs 14 residues. V lost 0 bases, J lost 1 base, and 7 bases lay in between. CDR3: CASSLGQIQETQYF. As DNA, the CDR3 is TGCGCCAGCAGCTTGGGACAGATCCAAGAGACCCAGTACTTC.

The chain carries TRBV9 and TRBJ2-3; 14 bases line up with TRBD2. J lost 1 base, V lost 2 bases, and 3 bases had no gene match. Germline V CDR1 and CDR2: SGDLS, YYNGEE. The length of the CDR3 is 17 residues. The CDR3 loop reads CASSVGLAGVGTDTQYF. The CDR3 region has the DNA TGTGCCAGCAGCGTGGGACTAGCGGGAGTCGGCACAGATACGCAGTATTTT.

This clone was counted only a few times. Its ends do not fully match the called genes, so a read error is possible. CDR3 DNA sequence: TGTTCCAGCAGCCACAAAAAAACCCTGGTGACTGAAGCTTTCTTT. This sequence encodes CSSSHKKTLVTEAFF. This sequence joins TRBV7-9 and TRBJ1-1; D remains unclear. Germline-derived CDR1 and CDR2 are SEHNR and FQNEAQ (reference sequence). The CDR3 totals 15 residues.

This chain connects TRBV2 to TRBJ1-5; D unresolved. The V gene's germline CDR1 is SNHLY and CDR2 FYNNEI. Deletions cut 1 base from V and 0 bases from J, with 7 bases between. The CDR3 length is 15 residues. Here the CDR3 DNA reads TGTGCCAGCAGTGAAGGGGCCGGTAGCAATCAGCCCCAGCATTTT. Protein: CASSEGAGSNQPQHF. Using reference TRBV2 and TRBJ1-5 for the parts outside the CDR3, the full variable domain is EPEVTQTPSHQVTQMGQEVILRCVPISNHLYFYWYRQILGQKVEFLVSFYNNEISEKSEIFDDQFSVERPDGSNFTLKIRSTKLEDSAMYFCASSEGAGSNQPQHFGDGTRLSIL.

The chain links TRBV19 to TRBJ2-7; D is possibly TRBD2 (5 bases). The V gene's germline CDR1 is LNHDA and CDR2 SQIVND (reference sequence). Trimming took 7 bases from V and 2 from J, leaving 15 bases between them. This CDR3 spans 14 amino acids. For the CDR3, the DNA is TGTGCCAGTACGGGAAGCTTTCCTGCCTACGAGCAGTACTTC. The encoded protein is CASTGSFPAYEQYF.

The chain joins TRBV15 to TRBJ2-3, with 10 bases aligning to TRBD2. CDR3 length: 13 residues. The J segment lost 2 bases and the V segment lost 11 bases, leaving 4 bases of the junction unmatched. Germline assignment: CDR1 LNHNV and CDR2 YYDKDF (reference sequence). The CDR3 DNA reads as TGTGCCCTACTAGCGGGGCACACAGATACGCAGTATTTT. As protein: CALLAGHTDTQYF.

The J gene is TRBJ1-1, the V gene TRBV15; 7 bases fit TRBD1. Losses at the gene ends were 9 bases for V and 0 bases for J; bases not matched to a gene: 4. The length of the CDR3 is 13 residues. CDR1 LNHNV and CDR2 YYDKDF come from the germline V gene (reference sequence). The CDR3 DNA follows: TGTGCCACTAAACAGGGGCTGAACACTGAAGCTTTCTTT. It yields the protein CATKQGLNTEAFF.

The DNA of the CDR3 is TGTGCCAGCAGCGTCCTAGGAGGTACTAATGAAAAACTGTTTTTT. Translation gives CASSVLGGTNEKLFF. This chain uses TRBV9 with TRBJ1-4; D unresolved. CDR3 length equals 15 residues. V lost 2 bases and J 2 bases, leaving 10 bases between the germline ends. Germline V lookup: CDR1 SGDLS, CDR2 YYNGEE.

The rearrangement joins TRBV4-1 to TRBJ2-7, with TRBD2 identical over 8 bases. V was clipped by 1 base and J by 4 bases; unmatched bases: 18. This CDR3 contains 19 residues. CDR1 and CDR2 (germline): MGHRA, YSYEKL. DNA of the CDR3: TGCGCCAGCAGCCAAGTCTTAGGGAGGGGGACTAGTAGAACTTACGAGCAGTACTTC. It is translated as CASSQVLGRGTSRTYEQYF.

This clone has just a few counts. V usage is TRBV28 and J usage is TRBJ2-7; possibly TRBD2 for D (5 bases). Germline V CDR1 and CDR2: MDHEN, SYDVKM. V was cut by 4 bases and J by 2 bases, with 15 bases left in between. CDR3 length: 15 amino acids. The CDR3, as DNA: TGTGCCAGCAGTTGGCTGGCGGGCCGAGCCTACGAGCAGTACTTC. This codes for CASSWLAGRAYEQYF.

The V call is TRBV5-1, the J call TRBJ2-2, with a possible D match to TRBD2 (6 bases). The length of the CDR3 is 14 residues. Trimming shortened V by 5 bases and J by 7 bases, and 15 bases separated the two germline ends. The germline V gene has CDR1 SGHRS and CDR2 YFSETQ. Here the CDR3 reads CASSGGDGSGELFF. DNA of the CDR3: TGCGCCAGCAGTGGAGGGGACGGGAGCGGGGAGCTGTTTTTT.

The rearrangement uses TRBV27 and TRBJ2-1; TRBD2 is a possible D gene (6 bases). From germline, CDR1 is MNHEY and CDR2 SMNVEV (reference sequence). The length of the CDR3 is 15 residues. V dropped 0 bases and J dropped 12 bases, with 18 bases sitting between them. CDR3 amino acids: CASSLSGRLGRLQFF. The DNA for the CDR3 is TGTGCCAGCAGTTTATCTGGGAGACTAGGTCGGTTGCAGTTCTTC.

The genes are TRBV10-1 and TRBJ2-7; maybe TRBD1 (5 bases). The CDR3 has 14 amino acids. Germline V CDR1 and CDR2: WNHNN, SYGVQD (reference sequence). Trimming pared 8 bases from V and 4 bases from J, leaving 18 bases between. CDR3 sequence reads: CASSSATESYEQYF. In DNA, the CDR3 is TGCGCCAGCTCCTCAGCGACAGAGAGTTACGAGCAGTACTTC.

The chain recombines TRBV7-9 with TRBJ1-1; D perhaps matches TRBD1 (6 bases). CDR1 is SEHNR, CDR2 FQNEAQ, per germline (reference sequence). The CDR3 loop spans 12 amino acids. CDR3 region: CATRGGHPEAFF. In DNA, the CDR3 is TGTGCTACCCGCGGGGGGCATCCTGAAGCTTTCTTT.

The rearrangement uses TRBV19 and TRBJ2-7, with D possibly TRBD1 on 5 matching bases. V lost 4 bases, J lost 3 bases, and 13 bases lay in between. Germline CDR1 reads LNHDA; CDR2 reads SQIVND (reference sequence). This CDR3 is built from 14 residues. Written as DNA, the CDR3 is TGTGCCAGTAGTACCTCAGGGTTACTCTACGAGCAGTACTTC. Translation: CASSTSGLLYEQYF.

The CDR3 bases are TGTGCCAGCAGTGGGGGGGGGCAGGGGCACACCGGGGAGCTGTTTTTT. Translating it yields CASSGGGQGHTGELFF. V usage is TRBV2 and J usage is TRBJ2-2; weak D call: TRBD2 (7 bases). Germline V gene lookup returns CDR1 SNHLY and CDR2 FYNNEI. The CDR3 runs 16 residues. With 4 bases removed from V and 3 bases from J, the gap between germline ends came to 15 bases.

The V and J genes are TRBV4-3 and TRBJ2-1; TRBD2 agrees at 8 bases. The germline V gene encodes CDR1 LGHNA and CDR2 YSLEER. This CDR3 spans 15 amino acids. V dropped 3 bases and J dropped 5; count of bases not matched to a gene: 6. CDR3 sequence (DNA): TGCGCCAGCAGCCAGTTAGCGGGATTCGACAATGAGCAGTTCTTC. Its protein is CASSQLAGFDNEQFF.

The sample holds a few counts of this clone. The V call is TRBV7-2, the J call TRBJ2-5, with 9 bases that match TRBD2. With 1 base clipped from V and 5 bases from J, the junction kept 8 bases outside the gene matches. The CDR3 totals 16 residues. Germline V gene data show CDR1 as SGHTA and CDR2 as FQGNSA. This CDR3 is CASSLGGSGSGETQYF. The CDR3 nucleotides are TGTGCCAGCAGCTTAGGGGGTAGCGGGAGTGGGGAGACCCAGTACTTC. The whole variable domain, remainder taken from reference TRBV7-2 and TRBJ2-5, is GAGVSQSPSNKVTEKGKDVELRCDPISGHTALYWYRQSLGQGLEFLIYFQGNSAPDKSGLPSDRFSAERTGGSVSTLTIQRTQQEDSAVYLCASSLGGSGSGETQYFGPGTRLLVL.

A single count supports this clone. An end of the junction does not agree with germline; a read error may underlie this. The rearrangement uses TRBV10-3 and TRBJ2-7; TRBD2 aligns across 9 bases. This CDR3 is 18 amino acids long. Germline loops: CDR1 ENHRY, CDR2 SYGVKD. CDR3 residues: CAINEPQGREGRTYEQYF. CDR3 nucleotides: TGTGCCATCAATGAGCCTCAGGGGCGGGAGGGAAGAACCTACGAGCAGTACTTC.